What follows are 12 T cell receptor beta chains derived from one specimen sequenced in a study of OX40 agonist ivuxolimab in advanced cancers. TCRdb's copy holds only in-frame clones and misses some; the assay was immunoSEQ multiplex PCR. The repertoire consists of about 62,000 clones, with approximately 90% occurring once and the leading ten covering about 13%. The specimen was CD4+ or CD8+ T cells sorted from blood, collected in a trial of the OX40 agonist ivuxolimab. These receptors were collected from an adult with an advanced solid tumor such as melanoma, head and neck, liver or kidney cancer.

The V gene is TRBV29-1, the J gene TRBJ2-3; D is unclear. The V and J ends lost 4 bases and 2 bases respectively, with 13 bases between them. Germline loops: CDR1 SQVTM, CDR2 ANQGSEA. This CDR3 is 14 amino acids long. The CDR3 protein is CSVGWVLDTDTQYF. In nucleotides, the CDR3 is TGCAGCGTTGGGTGGGTATTGGACACAGATACGCAGTATTTT.

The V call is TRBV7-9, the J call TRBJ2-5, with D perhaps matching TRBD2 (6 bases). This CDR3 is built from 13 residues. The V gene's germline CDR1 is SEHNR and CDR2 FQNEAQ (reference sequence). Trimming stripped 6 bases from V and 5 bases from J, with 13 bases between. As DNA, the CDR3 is TGTGCCAGCAGTACGACTAGGCACGAGACCCAGTACTTC. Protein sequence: CASSTTRHETQYF.

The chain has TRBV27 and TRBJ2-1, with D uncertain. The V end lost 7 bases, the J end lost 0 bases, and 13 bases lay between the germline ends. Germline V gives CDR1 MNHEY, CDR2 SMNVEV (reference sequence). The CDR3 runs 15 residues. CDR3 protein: CASTSSSSSYNEQFF. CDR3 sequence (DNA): TGTGCCAGCACCTCCAGTTCTAGCTCCTACAATGAGCAGTTCTTC.

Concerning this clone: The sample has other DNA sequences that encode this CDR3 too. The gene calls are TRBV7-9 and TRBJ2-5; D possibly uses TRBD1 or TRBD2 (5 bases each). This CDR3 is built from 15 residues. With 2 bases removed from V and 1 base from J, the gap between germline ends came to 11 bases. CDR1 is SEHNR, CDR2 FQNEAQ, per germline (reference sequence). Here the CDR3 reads CASSLRTGTQETQYF. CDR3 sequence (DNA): TGTGCCAGCAGCTTACGCACCGGGACCCAAGAGACCCAGTACTTC.

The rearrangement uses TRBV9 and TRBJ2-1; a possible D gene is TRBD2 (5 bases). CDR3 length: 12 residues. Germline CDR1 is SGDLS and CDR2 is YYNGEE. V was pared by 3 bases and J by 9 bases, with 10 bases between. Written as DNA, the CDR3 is TGTGCCAGCAGCGGACGAAGCGGTGAGCAGTTCTTC. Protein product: CASSGRSGEQFF.

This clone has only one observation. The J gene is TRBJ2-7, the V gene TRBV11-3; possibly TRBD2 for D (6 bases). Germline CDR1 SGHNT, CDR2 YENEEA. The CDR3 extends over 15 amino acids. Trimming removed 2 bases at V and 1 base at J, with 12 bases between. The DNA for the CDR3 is TGTGCCAGCAGCTTACGGGGGAGCCCATCCTACGAGCAGTACTTC. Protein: CASSLRGSPSYEQYF.

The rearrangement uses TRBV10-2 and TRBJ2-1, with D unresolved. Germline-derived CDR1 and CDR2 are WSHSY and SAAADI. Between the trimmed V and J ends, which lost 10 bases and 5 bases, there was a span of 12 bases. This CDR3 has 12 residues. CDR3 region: CATRWGNNEQFF. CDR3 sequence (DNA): TGCGCCACTAGATGGGGTAACAATGAGCAGTTCTTC.

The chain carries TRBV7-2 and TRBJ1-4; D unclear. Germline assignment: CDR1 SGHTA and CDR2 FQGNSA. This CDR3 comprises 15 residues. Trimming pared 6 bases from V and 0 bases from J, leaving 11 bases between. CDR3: CASRISLATNEKLFF. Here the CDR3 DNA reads TGTGCCAGCAGGATTAGCCTCGCAACTAATGAAAAACTGTTTTTT.

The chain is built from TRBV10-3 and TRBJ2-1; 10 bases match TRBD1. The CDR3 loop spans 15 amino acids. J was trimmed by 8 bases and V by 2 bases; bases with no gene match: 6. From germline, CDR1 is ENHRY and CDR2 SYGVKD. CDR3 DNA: TGTGCCATCAGTGAGGTGGACAGGGGGAGGGATGAGCAGTTCTTC. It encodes CAISEVDRGRDEQFF.

The CDR3 reads CASSLGFTLKNYGYTF. The CDR3 coding sequence is TGTGCCAGCAGCTTAGGATTCACACTGAAGAACTATGGCTACACCTTC. The chain employs TRBV7-9 and TRBJ1-2; D gene ambiguous. The CDR3 loop spans 16 amino acids. Looked up from germline, CDR1 is SEHNR and CDR2 is FQNEAQ (reference sequence). V was cut by 1 base and J by 2 bases, with 14 bases left in between.

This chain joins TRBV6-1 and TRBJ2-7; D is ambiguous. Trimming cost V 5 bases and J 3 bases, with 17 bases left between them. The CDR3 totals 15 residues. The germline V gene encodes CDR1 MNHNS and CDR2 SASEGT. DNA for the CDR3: TGTGCCAGCAGTCCAAGTCTAGGGATTATCTACGAGCAGTACTTC. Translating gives CASSPSLGIIYEQYF.

CDR3 in amino acids: CAISGASGRSAGELFF. DNA for the CDR3: TGTGCCATTTCCGGGGCTAGCGGGAGATCGGCCGGGGAGCTGTTTTTT. The genes are TRBV19 and TRBJ2-2, with 10 bases identical to TRBD2. CDR1 and CDR2 (germline): LNHDA, SQIVND (reference sequence). This CDR3 has 16 residues. V shed 10 bases, J shed 6 bases, and the junction held 14 bases outside the gene matches.